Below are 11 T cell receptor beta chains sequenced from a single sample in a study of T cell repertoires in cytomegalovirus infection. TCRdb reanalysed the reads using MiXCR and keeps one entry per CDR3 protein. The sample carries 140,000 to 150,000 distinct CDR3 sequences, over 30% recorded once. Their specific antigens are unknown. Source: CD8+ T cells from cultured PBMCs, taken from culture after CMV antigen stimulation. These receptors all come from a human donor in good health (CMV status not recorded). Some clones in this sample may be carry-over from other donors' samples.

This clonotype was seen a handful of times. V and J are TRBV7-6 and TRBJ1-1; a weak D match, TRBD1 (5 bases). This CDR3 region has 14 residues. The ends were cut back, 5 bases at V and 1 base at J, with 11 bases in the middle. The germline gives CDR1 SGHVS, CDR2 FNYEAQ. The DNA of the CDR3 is TGTGCCAGCAGCCCTTTTGGGGGGAACACTGAAGCTTTCTTT. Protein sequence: CASSPFGGNTEAFF. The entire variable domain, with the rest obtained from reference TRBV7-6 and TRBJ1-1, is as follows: GAGVSQSPRYKVTKRGQDVALRCDPISGHVSLYWYRQALGQGPEFLTYFNYEAQQDKSGLPNDRFSAERPEGSISTLTIQRTEQRDSAMYRCASSPFGGNTEAFFGQGTRLTVV.

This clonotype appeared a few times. This CDR3 reads CASSLGLPGLKPYEQYF. The CDR3 DNA reads TGTGCCAGCAGCTTAGGTCTTCCGGGACTGAAACCCTACGAGCAGTACTTC. The chain links TRBV11-2 to TRBJ2-7; TRBD2 is a possible D gene (6 bases). V gave up 1 base and J gave up 2 bases, with 18 bases separating them. This CDR3 has 17 amino acids. Germline V gives CDR1 SGHAT, CDR2 FQNNGV.

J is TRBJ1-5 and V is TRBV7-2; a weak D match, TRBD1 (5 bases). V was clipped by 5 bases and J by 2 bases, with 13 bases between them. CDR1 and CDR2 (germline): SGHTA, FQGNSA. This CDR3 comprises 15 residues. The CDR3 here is CASSPGSEGNQPQHF. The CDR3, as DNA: TGTGCCAGCAGCCCAGGGTCAGAGGGCAATCAGCCCCAGCATTTT.

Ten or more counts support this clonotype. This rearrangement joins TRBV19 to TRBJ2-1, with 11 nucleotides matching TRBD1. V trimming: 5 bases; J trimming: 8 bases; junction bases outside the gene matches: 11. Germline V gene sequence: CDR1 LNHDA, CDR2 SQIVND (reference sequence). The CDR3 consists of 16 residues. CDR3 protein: CASSENLWTGGYEQFF. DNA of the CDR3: TGTGCCAGTAGTGAGAACCTGTGGACAGGGGGCTATGAGCAGTTCTTC.

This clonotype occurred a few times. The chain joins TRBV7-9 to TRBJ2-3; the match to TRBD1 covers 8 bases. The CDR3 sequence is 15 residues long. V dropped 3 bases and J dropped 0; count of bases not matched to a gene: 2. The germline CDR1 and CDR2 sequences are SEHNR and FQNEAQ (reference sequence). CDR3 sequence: CASSFGQGSTDTQYF. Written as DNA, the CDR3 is TGTGCCAGCAGCTTTGGACAGGGAAGCACAGATACGCAGTATTTT.

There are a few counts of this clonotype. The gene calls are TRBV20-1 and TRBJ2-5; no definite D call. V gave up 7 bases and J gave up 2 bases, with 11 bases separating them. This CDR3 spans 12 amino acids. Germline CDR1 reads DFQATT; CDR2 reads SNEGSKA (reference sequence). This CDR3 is CSVIDAQETQYF. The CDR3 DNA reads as TGCAGTGTTATCGACGCTCAAGAGACCCAGTACTTC.

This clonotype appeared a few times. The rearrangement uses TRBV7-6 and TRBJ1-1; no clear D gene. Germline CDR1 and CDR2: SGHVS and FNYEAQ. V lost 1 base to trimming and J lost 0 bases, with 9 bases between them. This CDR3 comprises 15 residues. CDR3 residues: CASSLGETLNTEAFF. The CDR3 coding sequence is TGTGCCAGCAGCTTAGGAGAAACGTTGAACACTGAAGCTTTCTTT.

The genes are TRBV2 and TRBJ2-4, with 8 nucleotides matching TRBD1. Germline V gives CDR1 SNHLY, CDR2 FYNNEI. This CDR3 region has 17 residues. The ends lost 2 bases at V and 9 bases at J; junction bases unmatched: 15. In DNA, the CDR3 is TGTGCCAGCAGTGAAAAAAGAAGGACAGGGAAGATTCTCATTCAGTACTTC. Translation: CASSEKRRTGKILIQYF.

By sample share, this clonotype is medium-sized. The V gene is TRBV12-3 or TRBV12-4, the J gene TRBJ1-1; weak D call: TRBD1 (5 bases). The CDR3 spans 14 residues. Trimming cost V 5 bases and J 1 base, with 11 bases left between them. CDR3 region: CASSPTVQNTEAFF. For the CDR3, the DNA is TGTGCCAGCAGTCCGACAGTTCAGAACACTGAAGCTTTCTTT.

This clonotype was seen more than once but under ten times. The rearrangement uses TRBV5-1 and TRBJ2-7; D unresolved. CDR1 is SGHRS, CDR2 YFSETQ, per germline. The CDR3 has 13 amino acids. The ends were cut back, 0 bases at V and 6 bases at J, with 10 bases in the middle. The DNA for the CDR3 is TGCGCCAGCAGCTTGGCTCCTTCGAGCGAGCAGTACTTC. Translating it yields CASSLAPSSEQYF.

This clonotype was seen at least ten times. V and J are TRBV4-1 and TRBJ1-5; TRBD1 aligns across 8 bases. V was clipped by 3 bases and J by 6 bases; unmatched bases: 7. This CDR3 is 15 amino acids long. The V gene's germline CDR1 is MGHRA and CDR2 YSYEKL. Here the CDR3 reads CASSHVTGAPQPQHF. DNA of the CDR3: TGCGCCAGCAGCCATGTGACAGGGGCACCTCAGCCCCAGCATTTT.